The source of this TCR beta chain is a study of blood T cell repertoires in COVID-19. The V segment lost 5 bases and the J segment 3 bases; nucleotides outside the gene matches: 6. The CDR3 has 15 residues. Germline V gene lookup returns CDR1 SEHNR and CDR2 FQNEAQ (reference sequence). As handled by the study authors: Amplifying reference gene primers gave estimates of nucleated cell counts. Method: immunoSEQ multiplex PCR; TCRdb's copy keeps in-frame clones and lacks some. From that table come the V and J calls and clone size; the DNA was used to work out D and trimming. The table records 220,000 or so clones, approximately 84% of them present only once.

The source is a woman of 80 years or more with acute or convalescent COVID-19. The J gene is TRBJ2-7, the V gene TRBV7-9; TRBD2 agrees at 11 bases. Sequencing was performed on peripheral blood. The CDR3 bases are TGTGCCAGCAGCCCAATAGCGGGAGGGCTCTACGAGCAGTACTTC. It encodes CASSPIAGGLYEQYF.